This entry describes one T cell receptor (beta chain). Its specificity is not known. Donors counted as nominally healthy when sampled, yet unrecorded immune exposures were likely. These data are taken from a study of cytomegalovirus exposure and HLA in healthy donors. The wider study: Sequencing of around 200 million T cells in an earlier analysis found roughly 120 million unique TCR beta sequences. An early release of data contained roughly 86 million unique TCRs, which came from HLA-typed donors.

The PCR was carried out with 60 Vbeta primers and 13 Jbeta primers. Sequencing was performed with immunoSEQ multiplex PCR; in TCRdb, only in-frame clones are kept and a portion is missing. Here the sample table reports 75,000 to 95,000 clones. Study-level results: Per a later analysis, 18,000 or so TCR beta sequences showed association with HLA alleles at 0.05 false discovery rate.

Germline V gives CDR1 SGHNT, CDR2 YYREEE (reference sequence). The CDR3 consists of 15 residues. Trimming removed 3 bases from V and 1 base from J; junction bases left unmatched: 7. The chain recombines TRBV5-4 with TRBJ2-7, with 7 bases that match TRBD2. The specimen sequenced was PBMCs. The clonotype originates from a woman aged 55-70 years in good health and CMV-seronegative. CDR3 in DNA: TGTGCCAGCAGCTCAACCCTAGCGGCTTCCTACGAGCAGTACTTC. This translates into CASSSTLAASYEQYF.